This TCR beta chain was documented in a study of read filtering for tumor transcriptome and immune sequencing. Background on the study: Patients were approximately 18 male and around 15 female, mean age approximately 70 years, range roughly 47 to 85. By R-ISS, stages I, II and III held about 8, 15 and 7 patients. Study findings and constraints: Compared with RNA-seq, IR-seq gave much higher clonotype depth and reliability. Single-read clonotypes: about 81.9% of IR-seq clonotypes (about 4% of reads), 74.6% of RNA-seq clonotypes (roughly 45% of reads).

The V gene's germline CDR1 is DFQATT and CDR2 SNEGSKA (reference sequence). The CDR3 is 14 amino acids. Trimming shortened V by 0 bases and J by 3 bases, and 8 bases separated the two germline ends. The library was built from roughly 400 ng RNA with molecular barcoded adaptors for alpha/delta and beta/gamma chains. TCRdb re-analysed the reads in MiXCR, keeping a single row per CDR3 protein. The data hold 20,000 to 25,000 distinct CDR3 sequences, with roughly 13% observed a single time. This clonotype has a count of ten or more. As yet, its antigen is unknown. Sequenced input: a population of CD138-negative cells sorted from bone marrow. The TCR comes from a donor aged 40 or older with multiple myeloma. The V call is TRBV20-1, the J call TRBJ2-2; D is perhaps TRBD2 (5 bases). As DNA, the CDR3 is TGCAGTGCTAGAGATTTCGGGGACACCGGGGAGCTGTTTTTT. Translation: CSARDFGDTGELFF.